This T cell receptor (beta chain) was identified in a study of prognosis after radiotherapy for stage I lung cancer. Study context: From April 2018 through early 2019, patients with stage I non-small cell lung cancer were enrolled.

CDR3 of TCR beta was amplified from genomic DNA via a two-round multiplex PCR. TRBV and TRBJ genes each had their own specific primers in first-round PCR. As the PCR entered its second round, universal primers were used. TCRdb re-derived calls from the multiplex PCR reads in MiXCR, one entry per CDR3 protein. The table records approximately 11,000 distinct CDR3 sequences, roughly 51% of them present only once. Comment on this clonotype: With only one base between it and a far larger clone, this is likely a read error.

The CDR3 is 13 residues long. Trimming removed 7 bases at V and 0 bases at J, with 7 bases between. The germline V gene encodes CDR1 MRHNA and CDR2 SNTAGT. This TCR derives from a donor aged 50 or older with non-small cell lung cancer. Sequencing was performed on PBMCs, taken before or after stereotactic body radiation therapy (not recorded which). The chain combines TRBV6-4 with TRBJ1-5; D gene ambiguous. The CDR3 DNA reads TGTGCCAGCATGGGTGATAGCAATCAGCCCCAGCATTTT. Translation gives CASMGDSNQPQHF.